This T cell receptor beta chain is drawn from a study of shared clonotypes between healthy human individuals. Only in-frame clones appear in the TCRdb table, and some are missing; sequencing was by immunoSEQ multiplex PCR. The sample has around 2,100,000 clones, about 95% seen once. The germline CDR1 and CDR2 sequences are LNHDA and SQIVND (reference sequence). This CDR3 has 17 amino acids. Deletions cut 5 bases from V and 1 base from J, with 20 bases between. Naive CD8 cells lacked CD45RO, underwent positive selection for CCR7 and left out terminally differentiated effector memory CD45RA+ cells. This chain uses TRBV19 with TRBJ1-2; TRBD1 is a possible D gene (5 bases). This receptor was identified in a young man in good health. Sequenced: naive CD8+ T cells sorted from blood. The CDR3: CASSPDNELEVNYGYTF. CDR3 sequence (DNA): TGTGCCAGTAGTCCGGACAATGAGCTTGAGGTTAACTATGGCTACACCTTC.